These 30 T cell receptor beta chains were all obtained from the same sample, sequenced in a study of early T cells in non-severe SARS-CoV-2 infection. MiXCR, applied by TCRdb to the 5' RACE reads, yields one record per CDR3 protein. The sample yields about 66,000 distinct CDR3 sequences, 13% seen once. The sample consisted of whole blood. All receptors derive from an adult who was a healthcare worker with PCR-confirmed SARS-CoV-2 infection or an uninfected control (not recorded which).

The rearrangement links TRBV4-2 to TRBJ1-6, with a tentative D call TRBD1 (5 bases). The CDR3 consists of 16 residues. Trimming removed 1 base at V and 6 bases at J, with 13 bases between. Germline assignment: CDR1 LGHNA and CDR2 YNFKEQ. CDR3 DNA sequence: TGTGCCAGCAGCCAAGGAAGCGGGGGACTTAATTCACCCCTCCACTTT. It translates to CASSQGSGGLNSPLHF.

This clonotype was observed many times. The chain employs TRBV6-2 or TRBV6-3 and TRBJ2-7; TRBD1 agrees at 8 bases. The germline CDR1 and CDR2 sequences are MNHEY and SVGEGT. CDR3 length: 15 residues. The V segment lost 4 bases and the J segment 0 bases; nucleotides outside the gene matches: 5. CDR3 bases: TGTGCCAGCAGTTTGTCCGGGACAGGCTCCTACGAGCAGTACTTC. Amino acid sequence: CASSLSGTGSYEQYF.

Points on this clonotype: The junction shows a germline mismatch at one end, possibly a read error. V and J are TRBV20-1 and TRBJ2-3, with TRBD2 matching over 13 bases. There are 18 residues in the CDR3. Germline-derived CDR1 and CDR2 are DFQATT and SNEGSKA (reference sequence). The CDR3 DNA reads as TGCAGTGCTACGGGAGGGACTAGCGGGATGACTAGCACAGATGCGCAGTATTTT. It encodes CSATGGTSGMTSTDAQYF.

This clonotype was detected many times. The chain recombines TRBV4-3 with TRBJ1-4; D not certain. Deletions cut 0 bases from V and 6 bases from J, with 8 bases between. This CDR3 region has 14 residues. Germline V gene data show CDR1 as LGHNA and CDR2 as YSLEER. Written as DNA, the CDR3 is TGCGCCAGCAGCCAAGATCCCGAGGATGAAAAACTGTTTTTT. As protein: CASSQDPEDEKLFF.

This clonotype was recorded at least ten times. The V and J genes are TRBV27 and TRBJ2-3; TRBD2 matches 9 bases. After removal of 5 bases from V and 6 bases from J, the junction contained 9 bases not matched to a gene. In germline, CDR1 is MNHEY, CDR2 SMNVEV (reference sequence). The CDR3 covers 15 residues. CDR3 residues: CASSPLAGVGDTQYF. The CDR3 DNA follows: TGTGCCAGCAGTCCATTAGCGGGAGTGGGGGATACGCAGTATTTT.

Ten or more counts support this clonotype. J is TRBJ2-1 and V is TRBV29-1, with D possibly matching TRBD2 (5 bases). V was shortened by 4 bases and J by 3 bases, with 10 bases between the two germline ends. This CDR3 region has 13 residues. The germline V gene has CDR1 SQVTM and CDR2 ANQGSEA. This CDR3 is CSVGPGNYNEQFF. The CDR3 nucleotides are TGCAGCGTTGGGCCGGGGAACTACAATGAGCAGTTCTTC.

This clonotype has only a few counts. V is TRBV5-1 and J is TRBJ2-5, with D possibly matching TRBD2 (6 bases). Trimming cost V 3 bases and J 5 bases, with 11 bases left between them. Per the germline V gene, CDR1 is SGHRS and CDR2 is YFSETQ. The CDR3 is made up of 13 amino acids. The CDR3: CASSSGAPETQYF. The CDR3 DNA reads TGCGCCAGCAGCTCGGGAGCCCCGGAGACCCAGTACTTC.

The V and J genes are TRBV7-9 and TRBJ1-5; 8 bases agree with TRBD1. V shed 1 base and J 0 bases; nucleotides not matched to a gene: 5. CDR3 length: 17 residues. In germline, CDR1 is SEHNR, CDR2 FQNEAQ (reference sequence). The CDR3 spells CASSLGTGRDSNQPQHF. CDR3 coding DNA: TGTGCCAGCAGCTTAGGGACAGGGCGGGATAGCAATCAGCCCCAGCATTTT.

In the case of this clonotype: A clone one base away is much larger, so this may be a read error. This sequence joins TRBV3-1 and TRBJ1-6; no firm D call. Germline V gene sequence: CDR1 LGHDT, CDR2 YNNKEL (reference sequence). This CDR3 comprises 13 residues. Trimming cost V 4 bases and J 8 bases, with 9 bases left between them. CDR3 in DNA: TGTGCCAGCAGCCTGGGCACGGATTCACCCCTCCACTTT. This sequence encodes CASSLGTDSPLHF.

This clonotype was counted many times. This rearrangement joins TRBV12-3 or TRBV12-4 to TRBJ2-1, with 11 bases aligning to TRBD2. This CDR3 contains 14 residues. Trimming at V came to 3 bases and at J to 9 bases, leaving 4 bases not matched to a gene. CDR3 protein: CASSLGTSGVEQFF. The CDR3 DNA sequence: TGTGCCAGCAGTTTGGGGACTAGCGGCGTTGAGCAGTTCTTC.

V gene TRBV5-6 combines with J gene TRBJ1-1; D gene ambiguous. V lost 0 bases to trimming and J lost 5 bases, with 8 bases between them. Germline V lookup: CDR1 SGHDT, CDR2 YYEEEE. CDR3 length: 13 amino acids. The CDR3 spells CASSLDPGTEAFF. In DNA, the CDR3 is TGTGCCAGCAGCTTGGACCCCGGTACTGAAGCTTTCTTT.

The V call is TRBV20-1, the J call TRBJ2-1; tentative D call: TRBD2 (6 bases). The CDR3 consists of 15 residues. V lost 2 bases to trimming and J lost 5 bases, with 16 bases between them. CDR1 is DFQATT and CDR2 is SNEGSKA in the germline V gene (reference sequence). The CDR3 nucleotides read TGCAGTGCTAGACACGGGAGTTGGGTTAACAATGAGCAGTTCTTC. Translated, it gives CSARHGSWVNNEQFF.

This clonotype was detected a few times. V is TRBV28 and J is TRBJ1-2; D is ambiguous. V lost 4 bases and J lost 2, with 8 bases in between. Germline-derived CDR1 and CDR2 are MDHEN and SYDVKM. CDR3 length: 13 amino acids. CDR3 in DNA: TGTGCCAGCAGTTGGAGTCTAAACTATGGCTACACCTTC. This sequence encodes CASSWSLNYGYTF.

In this sample, this clonotype turned up many times. V is TRBV7-3 and J is TRBJ2-3; 9 bases line up with TRBD2. The CDR3 is 20 residues long. Germline V gives CDR1 SGHTA, CDR2 FQGTGA. V shed 4 bases, J shed 0 bases, and the junction held 17 bases outside the gene matches. The CDR3 DNA follows: TGTGCCAGCAGCTCCACTAGAGTCGCGGGAGGGTCGAGGAGCACAGATACGCAGTATTTT. Protein sequence: CASSSTRVAGGSRSTDTQYF.

In its sample, this clonotype was seen a few times. The chain combines TRBV10-3 with TRBJ1-3; D unresolved. Trimming left V 5 bases short and J 4 bases short, with 9 bases between. The CDR3 length is 13 residues. Germline V CDR1 and CDR2: ENHRY, SYGVKD. CDR3 coding DNA: TGTGCCATCAGTCCTCAGATGGGAAACACCATATATTTT. Translation gives CAISPQMGNTIYF.

V and J are TRBV18 and TRBJ2-3, with 7 bases matching TRBD1. This CDR3 region has 15 residues. J lost 0 bases, V lost 0 bases, and 0 bases had no gene match. Germline CDR1 and CDR2: KGHSH and LQKENI. CDR3 in DNA: TGTGCCAGCTCACCACCGGGACAGAGCACAGATACGCAGTATTTT. Amino acid sequence: CASSPPGQSTDTQYF.

V and J are TRBV28 and TRBJ1-4; D is ambiguous. The CDR3 spans 12 residues. Germline CDR1 reads MDHEN; CDR2 reads SYDVKM. The ends were cut back, 10 bases at V and 11 bases at J, with 17 bases in the middle. CDR3 region: CATGRTFDKLFF. Written as DNA, the CDR3 is TGTGCCACCGGACGGACCTTTGATAAACTGTTTTTT. Drawing the rest from reference TRBV28 and TRBJ1-4, the complete variable domain is DVKVTQSSRYLVKRTGEKVFLECVQDMDHENMFWYRQDPGLGLRLIYFSYDVKMKEKGDIPEGYSVSREKKERFSLILESASTNQTSMYLCATGRTFDKLFFGSGTQLSVL.

Only a few counts were recorded for this clonotype. The V call is TRBV29-1, the J call TRBJ1-1; possible D gene TRBD1, 5 bases. CDR1 is SQVTM and CDR2 is ANQGSEA in the germline V gene. The CDR3 is made up of 14 amino acids. V was clipped by 6 bases and J by 0 bases, with 14 bases between them. CDR3 loop: CSVHSGQLNTEAFF. The DNA for the CDR3 is TGCAGCGTACACAGTGGACAATTGAACACTGAAGCTTTCTTT.

J is TRBJ2-3 and V is TRBV7-2; possible D gene TRBD2, 5 bases. The CDR3 spans 15 residues. V shed 1 base and J shed 2 bases, with 10 bases lying between them. CDR1 is SGHTA, CDR2 FQGNSA, per germline. CDR3 amino acids: CASSLGGPSTDTQYF. In DNA, the CDR3 is TGTGCCAGCAGCTTAGGAGGGCCCTCCACAGATACGCAGTATTTT.

The chain employs TRBV20-1 and TRBJ2-1; D is perhaps TRBD2 (6 bases). Trimming pared 0 bases from V and 6 bases from J, leaving 12 bases between. CDR3 length: 14 amino acids. CDR1 is DFQATT and CDR2 is SNEGSKA in the germline V gene (reference sequence). CDR3 DNA: TGCAGTGCTAGAGAGCCCGTGGGGGGCAATGAGCAGTTCTTC. Translating gives CSAREPVGGNEQFF.

The chain joins TRBV20-1 to TRBJ2-5; 8 bases align to TRBD2. Trimming removed 1 base from V and 2 bases from J; junction bases left unmatched: 3. This CDR3 has 14 amino acids. Germline V CDR1 and CDR2: DFQATT, SNEGSKA (reference sequence). The CDR3 is CSARALAGQETQYF. CDR3 in DNA: TGCAGTGCTAGAGCTCTAGCGGGTCAAGAGACCCAGTACTTC.

This clonotype was detected only a few times. The chain has TRBV2 and TRBJ2-1, with 10 bases identical to TRBD2. The germline gives CDR1 SNHLY, CDR2 FYNNEI. After removal of 3 bases from V and 8 bases from J, the junction contained 10 bases not matched to a gene. CDR3 size: 16 residues. CDR3 nucleotide sequence: TGTGCCAGCAGTGAGGGGTCTAGCGGGAGCGGGTATGAGCAGTTCTTC. Amino acids: CASSEGSSGSGYEQFF.

This clonotype was detected a few times. The CDR3 DNA follows: TGCAGCGTAGACAGGACGCACTATGGCTACACCTTC. Encoded protein: CSVDRTHYGYTF. V usage is TRBV29-1 and J usage is TRBJ1-2; D may be TRBD1 (6 bases). CDR3 size: 12 residues. Germline CDR1 is SQVTM and CDR2 is ANQGSEA. Deletions cut 6 bases from V and 3 bases from J, with 11 bases between. Filled out from reference TRBV29-1 and TRBJ1-2, the complete variable domain reads SAVISQKPSRDICQRGTSLTIQCQVDSQVTMMFWYRQQPGQSLTLIATANQGSEATYESGFVIDKFPISRPNLTFSTLTVSNMSPEDSSIYLCSVDRTHYGYTFGSGTRLTVV.

The chain combines TRBV29-1 with TRBJ2-7; maybe TRBD1 (6 bases). The germline V gene encodes CDR1 SQVTM and CDR2 ANQGSEA. This CDR3 spans 13 amino acids. The V and J ends lost 6 bases and 0 bases respectively, with 12 bases between them. CDR3 DNA sequence: TGCAGCGTCGTCAGGGGAACCTCCTACGAGCAGTACTTC. Residues: CSVVRGTSYEQYF.

V gene TRBV29-1 combines with J gene TRBJ1-2, with no clear D. Per germline, CDR1 SQVTM and CDR2 ANQGSEA. This CDR3 comprises 10 residues. The V end lost 7 bases, the J end lost 9 bases, and 12 bases lay between the germline ends. The CDR3 here is CSGYSGRYTF. DNA of the CDR3: TGCAGCGGGTACAGCGGCCGCTACACCTTC.

This clonotype was picked up many times. The V gene is TRBV27, the J gene TRBJ2-3, with 7 bases fitting TRBD2. Per the germline V gene, CDR1 is MNHEY and CDR2 is SMNVEV (reference sequence). The V segment lost 0 bases and the J segment 0 bases; nucleotides outside the gene matches: 3. The CDR3 totals 16 residues. The CDR3 here is CASSLSGGGSTDTQYF. In nucleotides, the CDR3 is TGTGCCAGCAGTTTATCAGGCGGGGGAAGCACAGATACGCAGTATTTT.

This clonotype turned up a few times. The chain combines TRBV7-2 with TRBJ1-2; no definite D call. Trimming stripped 5 bases from V and 5 bases from J, with 9 bases between. The length of the CDR3 is 12 residues. CDR1 is SGHTA, CDR2 FQGNSA, per germline. CDR3 nucleotide sequence: TGTGCCAGCAGCCAAAATAGTTATGGCTACACCTTC. This translates into CASSQNSYGYTF. Supplemented by reference TRBV7-2 and TRBJ1-2, the full variable domain reads GAGVSQSPSNKVTEKGKDVELRCDPISGHTALYWYRQSLGQGLEFLIYFQGNSAPDKSGLPSDRFSAERTGGSVSTLTIQRTQQEDSAVYLCASSQNSYGYTFGSGTRLTVV.

This clonotype was seen at least ten times. J is TRBJ2-4 and V is TRBV18; D not resolved. CDR1 and CDR2 (germline): KGHSH, LQKENI. The CDR3 runs to 15 residues. Trimming cost V 3 bases and J 0 bases, with 9 bases left between them. CDR3 loop: CASSPDASAKNIQYF. In DNA, the CDR3 is TGTGCCAGCTCACCTGACGCCTCAGCCAAAAACATTCAGTACTTC.

This clonotype was seen ten or more times. The chain carries TRBV29-1 and TRBJ2-1; 7 bases fit TRBD1. This CDR3 region has 12 residues. The ends lost 6 bases at V and 8 bases at J; junction bases unmatched: 7. CDR1 and CDR2 from the germline V gene are SQVTM and ANQGSEA. DNA of the CDR3: TGCAGCGTAGGACAGGCTAGAGATGAGCAGTTCTTC. It codes for CSVGQARDEQFF.

In its sample, this clonotype was seen many times. This chain joins TRBV29-1 and TRBJ2-2, with 7 nucleotides matching TRBD1. Germline V CDR1 and CDR2: SQVTM, ANQGSEA. V lost 6 bases to trimming and J lost 0 bases; unmatched junction nucleotides: 10. CDR3 length: 16 amino acids. The CDR3 sequence is CSVAQRGQTNTGELFF. DNA for the CDR3: TGCAGCGTGGCCCAAAGGGGACAGACGAACACCGGGGAGCTGTTTTTT.